This T cell receptor beta chain was recorded in a study of beta chain features in type 1 diabetes (dated by TCRdb to 2016 to 2019). With respect to the entire study: No differences in mean age, gender distribution, total cell number or subset yield were found between patients and healthy donors. In the study, TCRB repertoires of sorted circulating CD4+ T cell subsets from recently diagnosed type 1 diabetes patients were compared with those of matched healthy donors. Across all samples, around 99 million sorted cells were examined, and cell number per subset correlated strongly with RNA yield. Regulatory and stem cell-like memory subsets were isolated from only 8 patients and roughly eight healthy donors, whereas naive and central memory subsets came from all 30 or so donors.

On the study overall, not on this receptor specifically: Because cDNA rather than genomic DNA was sequenced, highly expressing activated cells could have been over-represented, although no difference in activation and CD3 levels was found between groups. The naive, central memory and regulatory TCRB repertoires appeared to resemble one another more closely among patients than among healthy donors. Type 1 diabetes patients showed a moderate but significant shortening of TCRB CDR3 length in all four CD4+ subsets. Shorter templates might have been favored by PCR, but patient and control samples were amplified and corrected together, so both groups would have been affected equally by any skew. Because the HLA sub-analyses included only small numbers of individuals, any influence of HLA type on TCRB rearrangement was left unresolved. Patients with type 1 diabetes made fewer insertions and deleted more nucleotides at VDJ recombination sites, implying thymic rearrangement abnormalities.

The entire amount of isolated RNA was reverse transcribed using the High Capacity cDNA Reverse Transcription Kit, so the sequenced TCRB transcripts were expressed ones. Deep immunoSEQ sequencing was performed on naive, central memory and regulatory T cell samples, with an average of roughly 3.5 million total reads per sample. After sorted cells were lysed in RLT buffer, RNA was extracted with DNase-treated RNeasy Micro or Mini kits, with the choice depending on cell number. Each cell subset was processed on its own to prevent cross-contamination, while patient and healthy donor samples were processed together. The immunoSEQ multiplex PCR was used to amplify TCRB sequences from cDNA, generating 87-bp fragments that spanned the CDR3 region. The amplicons were sequenced using the Illumina HiSeq platform. The original methods were these. PCR bias was computationally corrected using synthetic template baselines, reads within Hamming distance 2 were collapsed, and singletons that could not be merged were discarded. Reads were aligned against IMGT so that V, D and J genes, CDR3 length and insertions or deletions at six rearrangement sites could be assigned. Within each subset, clonotype counts were normalized to sorted cell number, and only after that were true diversity and Gini coefficients computed with the tcR R package. The overlap coefficient, calculated on TCRB nucleotide sequences, was used to measure repertoire sharing. As a proxy for the pre-selection repertoire, out-of-frame TCRB sequences from naive cells were analyzed. The source is immuneACCESS, and TCRdb retained only in-frame sequences with V and J called. Part of the clones is not carried over; for the studies checked, unresolved V genes explain less than half of this, and the remainder is unexplained. That table supplies the V and J calls and clone size; D and trimming were determined from the DNA. For this sample the table gives 600,000 to 750,000 clones, of which roughly 12% were detected only once. The ten largest clonotypes hold about 0.11% of the sample.

From each donor, a single peripheral blood sample of roughly 0.11 L on average was drawn into heparinised tubes. A BD FACSAria II and a panel including CD45RO, CCR7, CD25, CD127, CD95 and CD27 were used to sort naive, central memory, regulatory and stem cell-like memory CD4+ T cells. A purity above 95% was achieved for all sorted populations. PBMCs were isolated right away by Lymphoprep density gradient centrifugation and were stained directly, without culture. So that batch effects would be minimized, each experiment stained and sorted samples in pairs, pairing one healthy donor with one patient. The table lists this clone with a few counts. Its recognized antigen is unknown. Per-base quality was not reported, and no clone a single base away is much larger than it. The sample holds other DNA sequences that translate to the same CDR3. Sequenced material: naive CD4+ T cells from blood. Taken with the paper, the label for cell subset or site translates to: true naive CD4+ T cells. The receptor was isolated from a man aged 25 to 40 with type 1 diabetes.

The bases are TGCAGTGCAAGGCAAGAGACCCAGTACTTC. This gives the protein CSARQETQYF. The rearrangement combines TRBV20-1 with TRBJ2-5; the D gene is not confidently resolved. At the junction V is shortened by 6 bases and J by 2 bases, with 4 bases in between. The CDR3 contains 10 residues, cysteine and phenylalanine counted. The CDR3 DNA has 30 bases and is translated from base 1. Sequences DFQATT (CDR1) and SNEGSKA (CDR2) are obtained from the germline V gene (reference sequence).